The 25 T cell receptor beta chains listed next were all sequenced from one sample in a study of control samples from healthy donors and cancer patients (dated by TCRdb to between 2020 and 2021). Libraries were made using the immunoSEQ multiplex PCR assay. TCRdb obtained this table from immuneACCESS and retained in-frame rearrangements with V and J assigned. These tables miss some clones; where compared with another copy, unresolved V genes account for less than half of the shortfall, and the remainder is unexplained. This sample gives fewer than 200,000 clones in total; about 87% of them show up just once. The ten largest clones capture approximately 12% of the sample. The sample taken for sequencing was blood. The receptor set was obtained from a man in his thirties or forties in good health.

The chain links TRBV7-3 to TRBJ2-2, with D uncertain. V lost 5 bases to trimming and J lost 5 bases, with 6 bases between them. The V gene's germline CDR1 is SGHTA and CDR2 FQGTGA. This CDR3 is 12 amino acids long. For the CDR3, the DNA is TGTGCCAGCAGCCCTCAGACCGGGGAGCTGTTTTTT. Translated: CASSPQTGELFF.

The J gene is TRBJ1-1, the V gene TRBV6-5; D gene ambiguous. Per the germline V gene, CDR1 is MNHEY and CDR2 is SVGAGI. Trimming took off 6 bases at V and 5 bases at J, with 7 bases between the two ends. This CDR3 is built from 11 residues. Written as DNA, the CDR3 is TGTGCCAGCAGGCATAAGACTGAAGCTTTCTTT. Translation: CASRHKTEAFF.

V gene TRBV3-1 (or the pseudogene TRBV3-2) combines with J gene TRBJ2-6; D possibly corresponds to TRBD1 (6 bases). Germline values: CDR1 LGHDT, CDR2 YNNKEL (reference sequence). The germline V and J ends were trimmed by 8 bases and 1 base, with 15 bases remaining between them. CDR3 length equals 16 residues. DNA for the CDR3: TGTGCCAGCCAACAGGGAGTCCTATCTGGGGCCAACGTCCTGACTTTC. It encodes CASQQGVLSGANVLTF.

The genes are TRBV3-1 (or the pseudogene TRBV3-2) and TRBJ1-1; TRBD1 matches 9 bases. CDR3 size: 16 residues. Germline-derived CDR1 and CDR2 are LGHDT and YNNKEL (reference sequence). J lost 3 bases, V lost 0 bases, and 5 bases had no gene match. The CDR3 nucleotides read TGTGCCAGCAGCCAAGATAGGGGACAGGGAGACACTGAAGCTTTCTTT. Protein product: CASSQDRGQGDTEAFF.

The genes are TRBV20-1 and TRBJ2-1; TRBD1 agrees at 8 bases. The germline V gene has CDR1 DFQATT and CDR2 SNEGSKA (reference sequence). This CDR3 region has 15 residues. After removal of 6 bases from V and 8 bases from J, the junction contained 15 bases not matched to a gene. The chain's CDR3 is CSASASDRVLDEQFF. The CDR3 region has the DNA TGCAGTGCCAGTGCATCGGACAGGGTCTTAGATGAGCAGTTCTTC.

The chain recombines TRBV2 with TRBJ2-3, with 7 nucleotides matching TRBD1. J lost 2 bases, V lost 4 bases, and 6 bases had no gene match. From germline, CDR1 is SNHLY and CDR2 FYNNEI. The CDR3 length is 15 residues. The CDR3: CASSVKGANTDTQYF. In nucleotides, the CDR3 is TGTGCCAGCAGTGTAAAGGGGGCGAACACAGATACGCAGTATTTT.

This chain uses TRBV5-6 with TRBJ1-1; no reliable D call. Trimming took 4 bases from V and 2 from J, leaving 12 bases between them. Germline V lookup: CDR1 SGHDT, CDR2 YYEEEE. CDR3 length equals 14 residues. CDR3 in amino acids: CASSPLTSNTEAFF. In nucleotides, the CDR3 is TGTGCCAGCAGCCCTTTGACCTCAAACACTGAAGCTTTCTTT.

The genes are TRBV13 and TRBJ2-3; TRBD2 agrees at 12 bases. This CDR3 has 16 amino acids. Germline CDR1 reads PRHDT; CDR2 reads FYEKMQ (reference sequence). The V gene end was trimmed by 2 bases and the J gene end by 1 base; junction bases not matched to a gene: 1. In nucleotides, the CDR3 is TGTGCCAGCAGCTTACGGACTAGCGGGGGCACAGATACGCAGTATTTT. As protein: CASSLRTSGGTDTQYF.

The chain employs TRBV7-2 and TRBJ2-1, with D possibly being TRBD1 or TRBD2 (5 bases each). V was shortened by 1 base and J by 8 bases, with 21 bases between the two germline ends. The CDR3 runs to 17 residues. CDR1 is SGHTA, CDR2 FQGNSA, per germline. CDR3 region: CASSLGESHRGRYEQFF. The DNA for the CDR3 is TGTGCCAGCAGCTTAGGGGAATCTCACCGGGGACGGTATGAGCAGTTCTTC. The full variable domain, rest sourced from reference TRBV7-2 and TRBJ2-1, is GAGVSQSPSNKVTEKGKDVELRCDPISGHTALYWYRQSLGQGLEFLIYFQGNSAPDKSGLPSDRFSAERTGGSVSTLTIQRTQQEDSAVYLCASSLGESHRGRYEQFFGPGTRLTVL.

DNA of the CDR3: TGTGCCAGCAGTTACGGGGAGCTCGACGAGCAGTACTTC. Amino acids: CASSYGELDEQYF. The chain is built from TRBV6-2 or TRBV6-3 and TRBJ2-7, with TRBD2 as a possible D gene (5 bases). Germline-derived CDR1 and CDR2 are MNHEY and SVGEGT. The CDR3 totals 13 residues. Trimming pared 2 bases from V and 5 bases from J, leaving 10 bases between.

The chain is built from TRBV19 and TRBJ1-4, with TRBD1 identical over 9 bases. V lost 5 bases, J lost 4 bases, and 8 bases stayed unmatched. The CDR3 contains 16 residues. The germline V gene encodes CDR1 LNHDA and CDR2 SQIVND (reference sequence). This chain's CDR3 is CASSATRGQGNEKLFF. CDR3 sequence (DNA): TGTGCCAGTAGTGCTACTCGGGGACAGGGTAATGAAAAACTGTTTTTT.

The chain links TRBV28 to TRBJ1-1; no firm D call. Trimming took off 11 bases at V and 12 bases at J, with 16 bases between the two ends. Per the germline V gene, CDR1 is MDHEN and CDR2 is SYDVKM. CDR3 size: 10 residues. The CDR3 nucleotides read TGTGCCGTCCTCGGGTTTGCAACTTTCTTT. Translation gives CAVLGFATFF.

The count of this clone is one. The chain combines TRBV6-1 with TRBJ2-1; D assignment may be TRBD1 or TRBD2 (5 bases each). Germline values: CDR1 MNHNS, CDR2 SASEGT. This CDR3 is built from 15 residues. V lost 2 bases and J lost 9, with 17 bases in between. The CDR3 DNA reads as TGTGCCAGCAGTGAACCCCAGGGTCCGGGGTCTGAGCAGTTCTTC. Protein: CASSEPQGPGSEQFF.

This clone was counted a few times. The chain has TRBV10-3 and TRBJ1-1; D not certain. CDR3 length: 17 residues. Germline V gives CDR1 ENHRY, CDR2 SYGVKD. V was pared by 3 bases and J by 0 bases, with 17 bases between. The CDR3: CAISELDWPRMNTEAFF. The CDR3 region has the DNA TGTGCCATCAGTGAATTGGACTGGCCACGCATGAACACTGAAGCTTTCTTT.

The chain combines TRBV30 with TRBJ2-3, with TRBD1 matching over 10 bases. The CDR3 covers 15 residues. V shed 4 bases and J 2 bases; nucleotides not matched to a gene: 6. The V gene's germline CDR1 is GTSNPN and CDR2 SVGIG (reference sequence). DNA of the CDR3: TGTGCCTGGAACAGACAGGGGGCCATCACAGATACGCAGTATTTT. Translating gives CAWNRQGAITDTQYF.

The rearrangement links TRBV4-1 to TRBJ2-1; D possibly corresponds to TRBD2 (5 bases). Germline CDR1 MGHRA, CDR2 YSYEKL. The CDR3 runs to 15 residues. V gave up 0 bases and J gave up 6 bases, with 12 bases separating them. DNA of the CDR3: TGCGCCAGCAGCCAAGAAGCGACTATCCCCAATGAGCAGTTCTTC. Protein: CASSQEATIPNEQFF.

In its sample, this clone was seen a few times. This sequence joins TRBV3-1 (or the pseudogene TRBV3-2) and TRBJ1-1; no reliable D call. Germline lookup yields CDR1 LGHDT and CDR2 YNNKEL (reference sequence). The CDR3 covers 14 residues. Trimming shortened V by 3 bases and J by 1 base, and 9 bases separated the two germline ends. CDR3 protein: CASSQDYSNTEAFF. In DNA, the CDR3 is TGTGCCAGCAGCCAGGATTACTCGAACACTGAAGCTTTCTTT.

The chain links TRBV7-8 to TRBJ2-3; D is possibly TRBD1 or TRBD2 (6 bases each). The CDR3 loop spans 16 amino acids. Trimming took 1 base from V and 1 from J, leaving 12 bases between them. Germline V lookup: CDR1 SGHVS, CDR2 FQNEAQ. The CDR3 is CASSLGGAGRTDTQYF. The CDR3, as DNA: TGTGCCAGCAGCTTAGGGGGGGCGGGCCGCACAGATACGCAGTATTTT.

This chain links TRBV30 with TRBJ2-1; TRBD2 matches at 11 bases. The germline V gene encodes CDR1 GTSNPN and CDR2 SVGIG (reference sequence). This CDR3 region has 18 residues. V lost 0 bases to trimming and J lost 1 base; unmatched junction nucleotides: 8. The CDR3 nucleotides read TGTGCCTGGAGTGTTAAAACTAGCGGGAGTAAGTCCTACAATGAGCAGTTCTTC. Its protein product is CAWSVKTSGSKSYNEQFF.

The genes are TRBV5-5 and TRBJ2-3, with D uncertain. This CDR3 region has 13 residues. Germline V CDR1 and CDR2: SGHKS, YYEKEE (reference sequence). V was shortened by 2 bases and J by 7 bases, with 11 bases between the two germline ends. The CDR3 DNA follows: TGTGCCAGCAGCTTTAATGGCCTTTATACGCAGTATTTT. This sequence encodes CASSFNGLYTQYF.

The CDR3 coding sequence is TGTGCCAGCGGGCGAAGCTCTGGAAACACCATATATTTT. It codes for CASGRSSGNTIYF. The rearrangement joins TRBV27 to TRBJ1-3; no clear D. The CDR3 loop spans 13 amino acids. Per germline, CDR1 MNHEY and CDR2 SMNVEV (reference sequence). V was cut by 8 bases and J by 0 bases, with 8 bases left in between.

The chain joins TRBV25-1 to TRBJ1-4; maybe TRBD1 (5 bases). Germline CDR1 is MGHDK and CDR2 is SYGVNS. The CDR3 has 15 amino acids. The ends were cut back, 2 bases at V and 0 bases at J, with 7 bases in the middle. CDR3 sequence (DNA): TGTGCCAGCAGTGAACAGGGTCCAACTAATGAAAAACTGTTTTTT. Its translation is CASSEQGPTNEKLFF.

This chain uses TRBV29-1 with TRBJ2-5; 8 positions agree with TRBD2. Germline assignment: CDR1 SQVTM and CDR2 ANQGSEA. CDR3 size: 11 residues. The V and J ends lost 4 bases and 7 bases, in that order; junction bases with no gene match: 2. The CDR3 region is CSVAGGGTQYF. The DNA of the CDR3 is TGCAGCGTTGCCGGGGGGGGGACCCAGTACTTC. Full variable domain (rest looked up from reference TRBV29-1 and TRBJ2-5): SAVISQKPSRDICQRGTSLTIQCQVDSQVTMMFWYRQQPGQSLTLIATANQGSEATYESGFVIDKFPISRPNLTFSTLTVSNMSPEDSSIYLCSVAGGGTQYFGPGTRLLVL.

This clone was counted a single time. The V gene is TRBV14, the J gene TRBJ2-1; D remains unclear. V lost 0 bases and J 4 bases, leaving 10 bases between the germline ends. CDR3 size: 15 residues. The germline V gene has CDR1 SGHDN and CDR2 FVKESK. The CDR3 sequence: CASSQDVGRYNEQFF. The CDR3, as DNA: TGTGCCAGCAGCCAAGATGTCGGACGTTACAATGAGCAGTTCTTC.

The rearrangement links TRBV4-1 to TRBJ1-2; D uncertain. Per the germline V gene, CDR1 is MGHRA and CDR2 is YSYEKL. The CDR3 runs to 15 residues. V lost 4 bases and J 0 bases, leaving 12 bases between the germline ends. CDR3 amino acids: CASSLHTTANYGYTF. CDR3 coding DNA: TGCGCCAGCAGCCTTCATACCACAGCTAACTATGGCTACACCTTC.